This T cell receptor (beta chain) was identified in a study of read filtering for tumor transcriptome and immune sequencing. Study-level information: R-ISS stage counts were 8 or 9 for I, 16 for II, about 7 for III.

Whole-study results and caveats: Approximately 80% of IR-seq clonotypes had one read, totaling about 4% of reads; RNA-seq: around 77% and 45%.

From 400 to 450 ng of RNA, a library with molecular barcoded alpha/delta and beta/gamma adaptors was made. TCRdb redid the calling of the reads with MiXCR, one entry per CDR3 protein. The sample lists 49,000 or so distinct CDR3 sequences, 12% occurring once. This clonotype was picked up many times. Its antigen is as yet unknown. Germline V gene data show CDR1 as SNHLY and CDR2 as FYNNEI. V lost 6 bases to trimming and J lost 5 bases; unmatched junction nucleotides: 11. The CDR3 extends over 15 amino acids. Specimen: a population of CD138-negative cells sorted from bone marrow. The V and J genes are TRBV2 and TRBJ1-1; 8 bases are shared with TRBD1. This receptor was taken from a donor at least 40 years old with multiple myeloma. The CDR3 spells CASSNSDRGATEAFF. Here the CDR3 DNA reads TGTGCCAGCAGCAATTCCGACAGGGGCGCTACTGAAGCTTTCTTT. Complete variable domain (other parts from reference TRBV2 and TRBJ1-1): EPEVTQTPSHQVTQMGQEVILRCVPISNHLYFYWYRQILGQKVEFLVSFYNNEISEKSEIFDDQFSVERPDGSNFTLKIRSTKLEDSAMYFCASSNSDRGATEAFFGQGTRLTVV.